This TCR beta chain was sequenced during a study of blood T cell repertoires in COVID-19. The wider study: The samples span acute and convalescent COVID-19 from the United States, Italy and Spain. In each case, the material was cDNA or gDNA derived from T cells, B-cell-depleted T cells, or PBMCs.

The V gene lost 1 base and the J gene lost 6 bases, with 9 bases spanning the gap. The CDR3 contains 13 residues. Germline V gene lookup returns CDR1 LGHDT and CDR2 YNNKEL (reference sequence). Researchers sorted participants into cohorts using their self-reported clinical history. Profiling relied on immunoSEQ multiplex PCR, and the TCRdb table lists in-frame clones only, not all of them. In the table there are about 200,000 clones, about 86% of which are singletons. Sequenced material: PBMCs or T cells enriched from blood (not recorded which). The rearrangement links TRBV3-1 (or the pseudogene TRBV3-2) to TRBJ1-1; weak D call: TRBD1 (5 bases). This TCR derives from a woman aged 40-49 years with acute COVID-19. The CDR3 here is CASSQAGYPEAFF. The CDR3, as DNA: TGTGCCAGCAGCCAAGCAGGGTACCCTGAAGCTTTCTTT.